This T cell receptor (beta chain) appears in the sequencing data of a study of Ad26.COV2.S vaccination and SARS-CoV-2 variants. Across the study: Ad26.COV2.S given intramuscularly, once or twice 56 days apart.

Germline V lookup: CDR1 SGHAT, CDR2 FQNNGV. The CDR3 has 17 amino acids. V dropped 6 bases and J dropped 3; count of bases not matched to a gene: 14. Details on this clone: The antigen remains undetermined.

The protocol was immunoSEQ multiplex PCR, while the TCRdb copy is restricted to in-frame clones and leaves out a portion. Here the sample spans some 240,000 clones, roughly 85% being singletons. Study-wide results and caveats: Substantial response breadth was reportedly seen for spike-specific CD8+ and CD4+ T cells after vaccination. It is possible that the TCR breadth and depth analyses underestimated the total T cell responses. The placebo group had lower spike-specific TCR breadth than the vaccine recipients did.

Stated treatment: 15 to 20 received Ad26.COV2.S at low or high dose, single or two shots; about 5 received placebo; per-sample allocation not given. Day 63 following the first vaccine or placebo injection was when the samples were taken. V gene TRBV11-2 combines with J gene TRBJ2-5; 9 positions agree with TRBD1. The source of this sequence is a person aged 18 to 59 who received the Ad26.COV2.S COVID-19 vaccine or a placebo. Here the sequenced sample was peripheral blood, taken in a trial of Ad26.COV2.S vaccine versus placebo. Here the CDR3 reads CASRRLRTGEIEETQYF. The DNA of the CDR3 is TGTGCCAGCAGACGACTAAGGACAGGGGAGATAGAAGAGACCCAGTACTTC.